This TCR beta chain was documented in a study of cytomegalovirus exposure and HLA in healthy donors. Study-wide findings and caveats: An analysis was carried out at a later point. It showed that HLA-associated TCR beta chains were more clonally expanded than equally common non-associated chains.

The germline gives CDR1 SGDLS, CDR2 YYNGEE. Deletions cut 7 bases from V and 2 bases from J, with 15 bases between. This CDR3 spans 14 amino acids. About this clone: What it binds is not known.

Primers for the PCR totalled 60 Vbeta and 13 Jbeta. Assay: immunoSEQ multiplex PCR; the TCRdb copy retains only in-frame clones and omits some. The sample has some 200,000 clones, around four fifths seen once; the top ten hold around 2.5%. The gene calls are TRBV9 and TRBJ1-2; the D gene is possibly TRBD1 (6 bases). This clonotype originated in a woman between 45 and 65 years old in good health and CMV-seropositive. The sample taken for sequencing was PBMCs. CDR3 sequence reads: CASGGAGSNYGYTF. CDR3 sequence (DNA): TGTGCCAGCGGGGGCGCGGGCTCGAACTATGGCTACACCTTC.